This is a list of T cell receptor beta chains from one sample in a study of control samples from healthy donors and cancer patients. Only in-frame clones appear in the TCRdb table, and some are missing; sequencing was by immunoSEQ multiplex PCR. This sample has roughly 88,000 clones, with roughly nine tenths found just once. Input material: blood. These TCRs come from a woman aged 25 to 39 in good health. Each CDR3 is given with its conserved first and last residue. D genes are given only for firm matches. Clone size appears in some rows only: once, few, many, or a class for an expanded clone.

D gene | J gene | V gene | clone size | CDR3 protein | CDR3 DNA
NA | TRBJ2-7 | TRBV29-1 | NA | CSVGRAYEQYF | TGCAGCGTTGGGAGGGCCTACGAGCAGTACTTC
TRBD2 | TRBJ2-1 | TRBV5-1 | NA | CASSRSPSGSINEQFF | TGCGCCAGCAGTAGGTCCCCGAGCGGGAGTATTAATGAGCAGTTCTTC
NA | TRBJ1-1 | TRBV18 | NA | CASSPPGPPGAFF | TGTGCCAGCTCACCACCGGGGCCCCCTGGAGCTTTCTTT
NA | TRBJ1-5 | TRBV5-6 | NA | CASSLSRSQPQHF | TGTGCCAGCAGTTTGAGCAGGTCTCAGCCCCAGCATTTT
NA | TRBJ2-7 | TRBV29-1 | NA | CSATTLQGSYEQYF | TGCAGCGCTACGACATTGCAGGGGAGCTACGAGCAGTACTTC
NA | TRBJ1-1 | TRBV28 | NA | CASSLQGNTEAFF | TGTGCCAGCAGCTTACAGGGAAACACTGAAGCTTTCTTT
NA | TRBJ1-4 | TRBV6-2/TRBV6-3 | NA | CASSKGQGLEKLFF | TGTGCCAGCAGCAAGGGGCAGGGTCTTGAAAAACTGTTTTTT
NA | TRBJ2-2 | TRBV3-1/TRBV3-2 | NA | CASSVHTGELFF | TGTGCCAGCAGCGTTCACACCGGGGAGCTGTTTTTT
NA | TRBJ1-4 | TRBV27 | NA | CASSPLQGPNEKLFF | TGTGCCAGCAGTCCCCTACAGGGTCCTAATGAAAAACTGTTTTTT
NA | TRBJ2-2 | TRBV12-3/TRBV12-4 | NA | CASRPLPTGELFF | TGTGCCAGCAGGCCCCTACCCACCGGGGAGCTGTTTTTT
NA | TRBJ1-2 | TRBV9 | once | CASSPGQSNYGYTF | TGTGCCAGCAGCCCTGGACAGTCTAACTATGGCTACACCTTC
TRBD2 | TRBJ2-1 | TRBV5-1 | once | CASSLEWEGLYNEQFF | TGCGCCAGCAGCCTGGAGTGGGAGGGCCTATACAATGAGCAGTTCTTC
TRBD1 | TRBJ1-6 | TRBV28 | NA | CASSFRGENSPLHF | TGTGCCAGCAGTTTCAGGGGGGAAAATTCACCCCTCCACTTT
NA | TRBJ2-1 | TRBV9 | NA | CASSVADPYNEQFF | TGTGCCAGCAGCGTAGCAGACCCATACAATGAGCAGTTCTTC
NA | TRBJ1-1 | TRBV7-6 | NA | CASSLHRWDTEAFF | TGTGCCAGCAGCTTACACAGGTGGGACACTGAAGCTTTCTTT
NA | TRBJ1-1 | TRBV18 | NA | CASSPASRNTEAFF | TGTGCCAGCTCACCAGCCAGCAGGAACACTGAAGCTTTCTTT
NA | TRBJ2-2 | TRBV5-1 | NA | CASSLAGGRDTGELFF | TGCGCCAGCAGCTTGGCTGGGGGAAGGGACACCGGGGAGCTGTTTTTT
NA | TRBJ1-1 | TRBV7-9 | NA | CASSLDRPMNTEAFF | TGTGCCAGCAGCTTAGACAGGCCTATGAACACTGAAGCTTTCTTT